Sequencing of this T cell receptor (beta chain) was carried out in a study of early T cells in non-severe SARS-CoV-2 infection. In the study overall: Sequencing of bulk RNA from unsorted whole blood was done, without chain pairing.

Each CDR3 protein is one row after TCRdb ran MiXCR on the 5' RACE reads. This table has more than 65,000 distinct CDR3 sequences, more than 9% appearing once. Trimming took 1 base from V and 0 from J; bases not matched to a gene: 5. The CDR3 has 18 amino acids. Germline CDR1 KGHSH, CDR2 LQKENI. The chain carries TRBV18 and TRBJ2-3, with 12 bases lining up with TRBD2. The source material was whole blood. This TCR was sampled from an adult who was a healthcare worker with PCR-confirmed SARS-CoV-2 infection or an uninfected control (not recorded which). CDR3 loop: CASSPQTSGRRSTDTQYF. As DNA, the CDR3 is TGTGCCAGCTCACCACAAACTAGCGGGAGGAGGAGCACAGATACGCAGTATTTT.